This TCR beta chain derives from a study of blood T cell repertoires in COVID-19. Authors' analysis steps: How many nucleated cells were present was estimated from reference gene primer amplification. Assay: immunoSEQ multiplex PCR; the TCRdb copy retains only in-frame clones and omits some. Clone size and V and J calls were adopted from that table, with D and trimming inferred from the DNA. This sample has 110,000 or so clones, with 81% found just once. This CDR3 region has 14 residues. Germline-derived CDR1 and CDR2 are SNHLY and FYNNEI. With 6 bases removed from V and 5 bases from J, the gap between germline ends came to 16 bases.

This receptor was obtained from a man aged 45-65 years with acute or convalescent COVID-19. V usage is TRBV2 and J usage is TRBJ1-1, with D possibly TRBD1 on 5 matching bases. Input material: peripheral blood. The CDR3 is CASRGTWGGTEAFF. CDR3 sequence (DNA): TGTGCCAGCAGGGGAACATGGGGGGGGACTGAAGCTTTCTTT.